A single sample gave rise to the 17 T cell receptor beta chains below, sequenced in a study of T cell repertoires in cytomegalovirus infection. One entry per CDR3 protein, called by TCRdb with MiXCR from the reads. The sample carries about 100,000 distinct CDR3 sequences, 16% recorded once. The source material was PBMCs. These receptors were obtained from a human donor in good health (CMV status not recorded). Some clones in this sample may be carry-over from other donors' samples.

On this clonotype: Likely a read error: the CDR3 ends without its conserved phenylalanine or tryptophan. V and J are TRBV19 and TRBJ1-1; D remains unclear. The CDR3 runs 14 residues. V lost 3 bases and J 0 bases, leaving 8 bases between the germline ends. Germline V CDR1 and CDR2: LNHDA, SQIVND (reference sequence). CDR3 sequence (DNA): TGTGCCAGTAGTATGGAGAACATGAACACTGAAGCTTTCCTT. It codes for CASSMENMNTEAFL.

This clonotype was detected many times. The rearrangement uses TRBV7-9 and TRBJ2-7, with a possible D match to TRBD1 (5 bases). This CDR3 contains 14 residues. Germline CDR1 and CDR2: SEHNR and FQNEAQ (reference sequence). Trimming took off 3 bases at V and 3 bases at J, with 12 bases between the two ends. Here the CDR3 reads CASSFKGLFYEQYF. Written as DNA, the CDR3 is TGTGCCAGCAGCTTCAAGGGGCTCTTCTACGAGCAGTACTTC. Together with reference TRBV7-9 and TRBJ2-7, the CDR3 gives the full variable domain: DTGVSQNPRHKITKRGQNVTFRCDPISEHNRLYWYRQTLGQGPEFLTYFQNEAQLEKSRLLSDRFSAERPKGSFSTLEIQRTEQGDSAMYLCASSFKGLFYEQYFGPGTRLTVT.

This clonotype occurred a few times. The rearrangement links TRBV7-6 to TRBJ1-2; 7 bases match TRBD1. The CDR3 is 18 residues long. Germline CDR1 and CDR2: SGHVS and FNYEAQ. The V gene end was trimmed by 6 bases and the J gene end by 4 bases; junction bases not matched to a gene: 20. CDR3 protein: CASSSRWQGGQDGYGYTF. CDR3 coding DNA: TGTGCCAGCAGTTCCCGGTGGCAGGGAGGACAGGATGGCTATGGCTACACCTTC.

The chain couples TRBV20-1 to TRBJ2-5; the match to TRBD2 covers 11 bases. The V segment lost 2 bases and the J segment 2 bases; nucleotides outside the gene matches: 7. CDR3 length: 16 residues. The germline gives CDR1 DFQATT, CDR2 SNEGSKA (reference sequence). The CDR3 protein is CSARPLTSGVQETQYF. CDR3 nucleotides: TGCAGTGCTAGACCCCTGACTAGCGGGGTACAAGAGACCCAGTACTTC.

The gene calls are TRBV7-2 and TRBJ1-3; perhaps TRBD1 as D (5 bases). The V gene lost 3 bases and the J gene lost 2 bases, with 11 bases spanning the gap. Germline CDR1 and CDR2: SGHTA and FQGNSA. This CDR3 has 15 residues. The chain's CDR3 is CASSFNQGPGNTIYF. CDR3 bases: TGTGCCAGCAGCTTTAACCAGGGCCCTGGAAACACCATATATTTT.

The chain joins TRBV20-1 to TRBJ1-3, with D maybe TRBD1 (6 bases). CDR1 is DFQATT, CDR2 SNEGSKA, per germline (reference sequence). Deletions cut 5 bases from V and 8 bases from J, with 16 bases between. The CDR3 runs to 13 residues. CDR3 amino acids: CSAPDRRLDTIYF. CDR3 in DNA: TGCAGTGCTCCCGACAGGAGGTTAGACACCATATATTTT.

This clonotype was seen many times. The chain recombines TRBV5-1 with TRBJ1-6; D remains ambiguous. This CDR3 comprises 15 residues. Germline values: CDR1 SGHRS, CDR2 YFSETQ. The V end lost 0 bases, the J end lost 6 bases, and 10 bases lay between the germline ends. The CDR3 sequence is CASSLDLPGNSPLHF. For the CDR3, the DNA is TGCGCCAGCAGCTTGGACCTACCGGGTAATTCACCCCTCCACTTT.

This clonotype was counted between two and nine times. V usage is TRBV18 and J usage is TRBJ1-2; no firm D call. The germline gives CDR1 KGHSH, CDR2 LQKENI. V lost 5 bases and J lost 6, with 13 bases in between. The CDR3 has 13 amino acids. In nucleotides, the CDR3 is TGTGCCAGCTCAGTAGCCGGGTCGGATGGCTACACCTTC. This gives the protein CASSVAGSDGYTF.

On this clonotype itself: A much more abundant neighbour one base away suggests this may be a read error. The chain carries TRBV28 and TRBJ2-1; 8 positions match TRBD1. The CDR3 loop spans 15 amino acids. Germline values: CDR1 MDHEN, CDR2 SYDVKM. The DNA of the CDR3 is TGTGCCAGCAGTTTGTCGGGACAGGTGGGCAATGTGCAGTTCTTC. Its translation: CASSLSGQVGNVQFF.

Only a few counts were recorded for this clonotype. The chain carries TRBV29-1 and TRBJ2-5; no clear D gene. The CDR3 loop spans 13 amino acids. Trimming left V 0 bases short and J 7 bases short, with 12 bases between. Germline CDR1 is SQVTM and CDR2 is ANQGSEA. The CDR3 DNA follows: TGCAGCGTTGAAGATCCCAGAGCCCGGACCCAGTACTTC. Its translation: CSVEDPRARTQYF.

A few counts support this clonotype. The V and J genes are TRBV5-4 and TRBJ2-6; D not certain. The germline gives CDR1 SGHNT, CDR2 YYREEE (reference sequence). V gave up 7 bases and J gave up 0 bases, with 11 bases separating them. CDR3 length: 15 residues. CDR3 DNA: TGTGCCAGCTATGAGAGAACCTCTGGGGCCAACGTCCTGACTTTC. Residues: CASYERTSGANVLTF. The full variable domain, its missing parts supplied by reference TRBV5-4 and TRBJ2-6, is ETGVTQSPTHLIKTRGQQVTLRCSSQSGHNTVSWYQQALGQGPQFIFQYYREEENGRGNFPPRFSGLQFPNYSSELNVNALELDDSALYLCASYERTSGANVLTFGAGSRLTVL.

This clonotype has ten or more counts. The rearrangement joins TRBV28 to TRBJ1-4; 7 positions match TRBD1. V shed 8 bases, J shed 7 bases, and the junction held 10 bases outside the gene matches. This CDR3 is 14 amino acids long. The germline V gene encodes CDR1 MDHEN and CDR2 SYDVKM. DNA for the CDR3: TGTGCCAGCCGTACCGGGACAGTACGTGAAAAACTGTTTTTT. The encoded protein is CASRTGTVREKLFF.

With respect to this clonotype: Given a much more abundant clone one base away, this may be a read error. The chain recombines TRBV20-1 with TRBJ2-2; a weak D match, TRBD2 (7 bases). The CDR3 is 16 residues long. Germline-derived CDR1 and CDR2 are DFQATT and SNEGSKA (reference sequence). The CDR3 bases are TGCAGTTCTAGAGATGAGGGGGGGCGGAGCACCGGGGAGCTGTTTTTT. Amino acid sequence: CSSRDEGGRSTGELFF.

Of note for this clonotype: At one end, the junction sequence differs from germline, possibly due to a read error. The CDR3 DNA reads as TGTGCCAGCAGCTTAGAAGGACAAACGAACGCTGAAGCTTTCTTT. It codes for CASSLEGQTNAEAFF. The J gene is TRBJ1-1, the V gene TRBV7-2, with a tentative D call TRBD1 (5 bases). CDR1 SGHTA and CDR2 FQGNSA come from the germline V gene. The CDR3 has 15 residues.

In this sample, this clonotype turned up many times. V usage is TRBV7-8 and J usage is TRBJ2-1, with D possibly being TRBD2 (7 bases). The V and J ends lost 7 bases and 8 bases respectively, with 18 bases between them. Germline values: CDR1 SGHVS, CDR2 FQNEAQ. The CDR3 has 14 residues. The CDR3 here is CASTGGRSGYEQFF. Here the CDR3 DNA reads TGTGCCAGCACCGGGGGGCGAAGTGGCTATGAGCAGTTCTTC.

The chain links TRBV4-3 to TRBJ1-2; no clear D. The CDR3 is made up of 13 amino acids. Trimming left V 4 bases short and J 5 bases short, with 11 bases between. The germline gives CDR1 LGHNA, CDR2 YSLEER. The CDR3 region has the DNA TGCGCCAGCAGCCCCCAGACTGATTATGGCTACACCTTC. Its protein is CASSPQTDYGYTF.

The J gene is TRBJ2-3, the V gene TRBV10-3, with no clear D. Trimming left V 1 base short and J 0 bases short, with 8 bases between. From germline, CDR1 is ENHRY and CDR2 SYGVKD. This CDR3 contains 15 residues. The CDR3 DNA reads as TGTGCCATCAGTGAGTTCCGCCTTAGCACAGATACGCAGTATTTT. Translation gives CAISEFRLSTDTQYF.